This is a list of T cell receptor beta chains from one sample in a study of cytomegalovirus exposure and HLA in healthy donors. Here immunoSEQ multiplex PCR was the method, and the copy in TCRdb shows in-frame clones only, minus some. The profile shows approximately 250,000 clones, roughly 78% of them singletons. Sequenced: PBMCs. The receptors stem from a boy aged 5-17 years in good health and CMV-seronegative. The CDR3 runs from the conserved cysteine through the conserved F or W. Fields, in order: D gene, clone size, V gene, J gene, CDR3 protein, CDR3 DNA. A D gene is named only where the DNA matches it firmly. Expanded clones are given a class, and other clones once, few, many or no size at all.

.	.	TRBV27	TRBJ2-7	CASSQGRRSSYEQYF	TGTGCCAGTTCTCAGGGCCGCCGCAGCTCCTACGAGCAGTACTTC
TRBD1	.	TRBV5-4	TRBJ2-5	CASRPGQGQETQYF	TGTGCCAGCAGACCCGGACAGGGCCAAGAGACCCAGTACTTC
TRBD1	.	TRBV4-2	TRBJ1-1	CASSHVTGGGNTEAFF	TGTGCCAGCAGCCACGTGACAGGGGGGGGTAACACTGAAGCTTTCTTT
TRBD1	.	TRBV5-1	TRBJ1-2	CASSLDPGQGRLYGYTF	TGCGCCAGCAGCTTGGACCCGGGACAGGGACGCCTCTATGGCTACACCTTC
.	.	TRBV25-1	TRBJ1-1	CASSEFGREAAFF	TGTGCCAGCAGTGAATTTGGCAGGGAGGCCGCTTTCTTT
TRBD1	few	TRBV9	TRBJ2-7	CASSTGQTYEQYF	TGTGCCAGCAGCACGGGACAGACCTACGAGCAGTACTTC
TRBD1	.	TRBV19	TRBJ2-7	CASSLGQGAEQYF	TGTGCCAGTAGTTTGGGACAGGGGGCCGAGCAGTACTTC
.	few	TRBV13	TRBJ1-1	CASSFWRTEAFF	TGTGCCAGCAGCTTTTGGAGGACTGAAGCTTTCTTT
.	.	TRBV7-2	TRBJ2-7	CASSPDARTASYEQYF	TGTGCCAGCAGCCCAGACGCTAGGACAGCATCCTACGAGCAGTACTTC
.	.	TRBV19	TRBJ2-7	CASSLVGAGVYEQYF	TGTGCCAGTAGTCTTGTTGGGGCAGGGGTCTACGAGCAGTACTTC
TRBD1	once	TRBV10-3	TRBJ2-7	CAISAPLGQGKYEQYF	TGTGCCATCAGTGCCCCTCTTGGACAGGGAAAATACGAGCAGTACTTC
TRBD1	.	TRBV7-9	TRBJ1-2	CASSLGGGAYGYTF	TGTGCCAGCAGCTTAGGAGGGGGCGCGTATGGCTACACCTTC
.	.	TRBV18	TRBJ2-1	CASSPVVDNEQFF	TGTGCCAGCTCCCCAGTAGTAGACAATGAGCAGTTCTTC
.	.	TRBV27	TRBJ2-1	CASSLAGPYNEQFF	TGTGCCAGCAGTTTAGCGGGGCCCTACAATGAGCAGTTCTTC
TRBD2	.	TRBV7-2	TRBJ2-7	CASSPGLAAYEQYF	TGTGCCAGCAGCCCGGGACTAGCGGCGTACGAGCAGTACTTC
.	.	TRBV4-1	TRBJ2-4	CASSEANIQYF	TGCGCCAGCAGCGAGGCAAACATTCAGTACTTC
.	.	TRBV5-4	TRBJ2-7	CASHRNEQYF	TGTGCCAGCCATAGAAACGAGCAGTACTTC
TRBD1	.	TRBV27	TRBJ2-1	CASSSQTGGFYNEQFF	TGTGCCAGCAGTTCACAGACAGGGGGCTTCTACAATGAGCAGTTCTTC
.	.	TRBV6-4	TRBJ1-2	CASGGGNYGYTF	TGTGCTAGTGGTGGCGGTAACTATGGCTACACCTTC
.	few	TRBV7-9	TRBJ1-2	CSSSLAEGREPYYGYTF	TGTTCCAGCAGCTTAGCGGAAGGGAGGGAACCTTACTATGGCTACACCTTC
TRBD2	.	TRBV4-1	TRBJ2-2	CASPLPPGLAKNTGELFF	TGCGCCAGCCCGTTACCTCCGGGACTAGCCAAGAACACCGGGGAGCTGTTTTTT
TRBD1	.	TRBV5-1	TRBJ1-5	CASSLDRGRDQPQHF	TGCGCCAGCAGCTTGGACAGGGGGCGAGATCAGCCCCAGCATTTT
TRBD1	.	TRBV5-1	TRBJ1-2	CASRPQGADGYTF	TGCGCCAGCCGTCCACAGGGGGCCGATGGCTACACCTTC
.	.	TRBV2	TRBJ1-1	CASSTQGEITEAFF	TGTGCCAGCTCAACCCAGGGCGAGATCACTGAAGCTTTCTTT
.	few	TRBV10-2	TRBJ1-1	CASSQGRRTEAFF	TGCGCCAGCAGTCAGGGTAGGCGAACTGAAGCTTTCTTT
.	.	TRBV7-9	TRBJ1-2	CASSLVQDSRYGYTF	TGTGCCAGCAGCTTAGTTCAGGACAGCCGCTATGGCTACACCTTC
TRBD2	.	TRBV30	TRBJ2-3	CACSGGPPDTQYF	TGTGCCTGTTCGGGGGGGCCTCCAGATACGCAGTATTTT
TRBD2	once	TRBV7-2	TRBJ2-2	CASSLVAGVTGELFF	TGTGCCAGCAGCTTAGTAGCGGGAGTTACCGGGGAGCTGTTTTTT
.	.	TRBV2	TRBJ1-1	CASSGQGMNTEAFF	TGTGCCAGCAGTGGGCAGGGTATGAACACTGAAGCTTTCTTT
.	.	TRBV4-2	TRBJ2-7	CASSQGPAEYYEQYF	TGTGCCAGCAGCCAAGGACCAGCGGAATACTACGAGCAGTACTTC
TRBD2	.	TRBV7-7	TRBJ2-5	CASSLVAGGRGETQYF	TGTGCTAGCAGCTTAGTGGCGGGGGGGCGAGGAGAGACCCAGTACTTC
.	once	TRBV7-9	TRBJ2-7	CSSSLSRTRGENEQYF	TGTTCCAGCAGCTTAAGTCGGACTAGGGGGGAGAACGAGCAGTACTTC
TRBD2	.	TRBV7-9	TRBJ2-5	CASSLIEAGGQETQYF	TGTGCCAGCAGCTTAATTGAAGCGGGGGGCCAAGAGACCCAGTACTTC
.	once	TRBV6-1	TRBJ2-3	CASRGGAHTDTQYF	TGTGCCAGCAGGGGGGGGGCCCACACAGATACGCAGTATTTT
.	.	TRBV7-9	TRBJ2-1	CSSSSQGRGSYNEQFF	TGTTCCAGCAGCTCCCAGGGTAGGGGTTCCTACAATGAGCAGTTCTTC
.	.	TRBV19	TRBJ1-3	CASSIRFGRSSGNTIYF	TGTGCCAGTAGTATACGGTTCGGGAGGAGCTCTGGAAACACCATATATTTT
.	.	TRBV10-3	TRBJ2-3	CAISEDRYGVTDTQYF	TGTGCCATCAGTGAGGACAGGTATGGGGTCACAGATACGCAGTATTTT
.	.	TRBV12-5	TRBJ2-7	CASRMSGSSYEQYF	TGTGCTAGTCGGATGAGTGGGAGCTCCTACGAGCAGTACTTC
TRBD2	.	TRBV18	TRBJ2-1	CASSPIGGGASEQFF	TGTGCCAGCTCACCGATTGGCGGGGGGGCTTCGGAGCAGTTCTTC
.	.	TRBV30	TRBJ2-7	CAWSERPAISYEQYF	TGTGCCTGGAGCGAGCGTCCGGCCATCTCCTACGAGCAGTACTTC
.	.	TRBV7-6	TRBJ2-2	CASSGAVKYTGELFF	TGTGCCAGCAGCGGAGCGGTAAAATACACCGGGGAGCTGTTTTTT
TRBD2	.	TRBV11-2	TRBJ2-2	CASRTSGRGTGELFF	TGTGCCAGCAGAACTAGCGGGAGGGGCACCGGGGAGCTGTTTTTT
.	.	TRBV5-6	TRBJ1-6	CASSLAAGASPLHF	TGTGCCAGCAGCTTGGCCGCTGGGGCATCACCCCTCCACTTT